This T cell receptor beta chain appears in the sequencing data of a study of response to subunit inactivated influenza vaccine. Study-wide points: It was the authors' suggestion that each seasonal influenza vaccination recruits few new T cells.

In this sample, this clonotype turned up a few times. Its target is not known. V gave up 6 bases and J gave up 0 bases; unmatched junction bases: 3. The CDR3 is made up of 14 amino acids. TCRdb fed the RT-PCR reads into MiXCR, producing one record per CDR3 protein. The table has over 450,000 distinct CDR3 sequences, about an eighth seen once. The J gene is TRBJ2-3, the V gene TRBV12-3 or TRBV12-4; 7 nucleotides agree with TRBD2. The clonotype originates from a man aged 45 to 65 who received an inactivated influenza vaccine. The sequencing used PBMCs from blood, collected more than 35 days after vaccination. CDR3 bases: TGTGCCAGCAGCACTAGCGCTAGCACAGATACGCAGTATTTT. It is translated as CASSTSASTDTQYF.